The 32 T cell receptor beta chains listed next were all sequenced from one sample in a study of post-analysis software for immune sequencing data. Study observations and caveats: Among several TRBV segments more frequent in patients than controls were TRBV5-6, TRBV5-1 and TRBV20-1.

TCR beta libraries were prepared from cDNA with unique molecular identifiers. In TCRdb, the PCR reads were re-called with MiXCR into one record per CDR3 protein. The table lists some 890,000 distinct CDR3 sequences, roughly 58% of them singletons. No antigens are known for them. What was sequenced was blood. These receptors were taken from a girl between 10 and 17 years old with multiple sclerosis.

The rearrangement joins TRBV4-2 to TRBJ2-7, with 7 bases lining up with TRBD1. This CDR3 comprises 17 residues. V trimming: 0 bases; J trimming: 3 bases; junction bases outside the gene matches: 11. CDR1 is LGHNA, CDR2 YNFKEQ, per germline. The DNA of the CDR3 is TGTGCCAGCAGCCAAGAGGGGATGGGACAGTCTATCTACGAGCAGTACTTC. Its translation is CASSQEGMGQSIYEQYF.

This clonotype has just a few counts. The chain employs TRBV7-6 and TRBJ1-5, with a weak D call TRBD1 (5 bases). Trimming pared 3 bases from V and 2 bases from J, leaving 11 bases between. CDR3 length: 15 amino acids. CDR1 is SGHVS and CDR2 is FNYEAQ in the germline V gene. The CDR3 region is CASSLDGRGNQPQHF. CDR3 nucleotides: TGTGCCAGCAGCTTGGACGGCAGGGGCAATCAGCCCCAGCATTTT. Looking up the rest from reference TRBV7-6 and TRBJ1-5 gives the full variable domain: GAGVSQSPRYKVTKRGQDVALRCDPISGHVSLYWYRQALGQGPEFLTYFNYEAQQDKSGLPNDRFSAERPEGSISTLTIQRTEQRDSAMYRCASSLDGRGNQPQHFGDGTRLSIL.

About this clonotype: The missing conserved phenylalanine or tryptophan at the end of this CDR3 makes a read error likely. V usage is TRBV29-1 and J usage is TRBJ2-7, with a possible D match to TRBD1 (7 bases). Trimming pared 6 bases from V and 7 bases from J, leaving 19 bases between. Germline V gives CDR1 SQVTM, CDR2 ANQGSEA. This CDR3 has 13 residues. CDR3 in DNA: TGCAGCGTCCTGACAGGGTGGGGGAGGGAGCAGTACTTA. Protein sequence: CSVLTGWGREQYL.

This clonotype has only a few counts. The chain couples TRBV5-1 to TRBJ1-2; unclear D gene. Germline values: CDR1 SGHRS, CDR2 YFSETQ. Trimming took 4 bases from V and 2 from J, leaving 12 bases between them. The CDR3 length is 14 residues. CDR3 DNA sequence: TGCGCCAGCAGCCCGGAGGGCCAGAACTATGGCTACACCTTC. It translates to CASSPEGQNYGYTF.

The chain combines TRBV6-6 with TRBJ2-5, with D hard to call. This CDR3 contains 14 residues. Between the trimmed V and J ends, which lost 6 bases and 0 bases, there was a span of 11 bases. Germline assignment: CDR1 MNHNY and CDR2 SVGAGI (reference sequence). For the CDR3, the DNA is TGTGCCAGCAGCCACCAGGCGTACCAAGAGACCCAGTACTTC. Encoded protein: CASSHQAYQETQYF.

This clonotype was seen more than once but under ten times. The V call is TRBV29-1, the J call TRBJ2-7; perhaps TRBD1 as D (5 bases). CDR3 length: 13 residues. Germline assignment: CDR1 SQVTM and CDR2 ANQGSEA. Trimming shortened V by 5 bases and J by 2 bases, and 13 bases separated the two germline ends. DNA for the CDR3: TGCAGCGTTAGCAAGACAGCCCCCTACGAGCAGTACTTC. Protein sequence: CSVSKTAPYEQYF.

This chain uses TRBV29-1 with TRBJ2-3; D is perhaps TRBD2 (6 bases). The CDR3 runs 12 residues. CDR1 and CDR2 from the germline V gene are SQVTM and ANQGSEA. The V and J ends lost 5 bases and 4 bases respectively, with 10 bases between them. As DNA, the CDR3 is TGCAGCGTTCAACTAGCAGCAGATACGCAGTATTTT. It is translated as CSVQLAADTQYF.

V and J are TRBV3-1 and TRBJ1-2; D possibly corresponds to TRBD1 (5 bases). Trimming pared 4 bases from V and 4 bases from J, leaving 16 bases between. The germline V gene encodes CDR1 LGHDT and CDR2 YNNKEL (reference sequence). This CDR3 is built from 15 residues. This CDR3 is CASSPAQQVFYGYTF. CDR3 sequence (DNA): TGTGCCAGCAGCCCCGCCCAACAGGTGTTCTATGGCTACACCTTC.

As concerns this clonotype: Its ends do not fully match the called genes, so a read error is possible. The J gene is TRBJ2-1, the V gene TRBV6-5, with TRBD2 matching over 13 bases. The CDR3 runs to 15 residues. Germline CDR1 is MNHEY and CDR2 is SVGAGI. The CDR3 sequence: CAGSEGLAGPRQQFF. CDR3 bases: TGTGCCGGCAGTGAGGGACTAGCGGGGCCACGACAGCAGTTCTTC.

The genes are TRBV4-1 and TRBJ2-3, with 11 nucleotides matching TRBD2. The germline CDR1 and CDR2 sequences are MGHRA and YSYEKL. The CDR3 consists of 16 residues. V shed 4 bases, J shed 6 bases, and the junction held 9 bases outside the gene matches. The CDR3 region is CASSPTGTSGADTQYF. The DNA of the CDR3 is TGCGCCAGCAGCCCGACCGGGACTAGCGGCGCGGATACGCAGTATTTT.

The rearrangement joins TRBV25-1 to TRBJ2-7; TRBD1 might be the D (5 bases). The germline V gene encodes CDR1 MGHDK and CDR2 SYGVNS. V lost 5 bases and J 3 bases, leaving 14 bases between the germline ends. The CDR3 is made up of 14 amino acids. The CDR3 DNA reads as TGTGCCAGCAGTCCTCCGACCAGGGTCTACGAGCAGTACTTC. Amino acid sequence: CASSPPTRVYEQYF.

The chain joins TRBV29-1 to TRBJ2-2; no clear D. Germline-derived CDR1 and CDR2 are SQVTM and ANQGSEA. V lost 6 bases and J 0 bases, leaving 8 bases between the germline ends. The CDR3 has 13 amino acids. CDR3 sequence (DNA): TGCAGCGTCAGACACGCGAACACCGGGGAGCTGTTTTTT. It specifies CSVRHANTGELFF.

The chain uses TRBV12-3 or TRBV12-4 and TRBJ1-4; D gene ambiguous. The CDR3 totals 14 residues. V was cut by 5 bases and J by 7 bases, with 14 bases left in between. CDR3: CASSPGREGEKLFF. DNA for the CDR3: TGTGCCAGCAGTCCCGGGAGGGAAGGTGAAAAACTGTTTTTT.

V is TRBV20-1 and J is TRBJ2-7; D gene unclear. This CDR3 spans 13 amino acids. The ends were cut back, 6 bases at V and 4 bases at J, with 16 bases in the middle. CDR1 is DFQATT, CDR2 SNEGSKA, per germline (reference sequence). CDR3 DNA sequence: TGCAGTGCGGAAGGGCCCCGGTCGTACGAGCAGTACTTC. It translates to CSAEGPRSYEQYF.

The chain is built from TRBV5-8 and TRBJ2-3; TRBD1 matches 8 bases. Germline CDR1 reads SGHTS; CDR2 reads YDEGEE. With V trimmed by 0 bases and J by 0 bases, 3 bases remained unmatched. The CDR3 is 16 amino acids. The CDR3 DNA follows: TGTGCCAGCAGCTTGGGGGACAGGCTAAGCACAGATACGCAGTATTTT. This sequence encodes CASSLGDRLSTDTQYF.

This clonotype was counted a few times. The chain couples TRBV12-3 or TRBV12-4 to TRBJ2-3; the D gene is possibly TRBD2 (5 bases). V lost 6 bases to trimming and J lost 6 bases, with 13 bases between them. The CDR3 runs 13 residues. The CDR3 DNA is TGTGCCAGCAGGGCCTCGGAGGAGGATACGCAGTATTTT. Protein: CASRASEEDTQYF.

This clonotype was detected a few times. This chain uses TRBV7-3 with TRBJ1-1; the match to TRBD1 covers 9 bases. Germline V CDR1 and CDR2: SGHTA, FQGTGA. Trimming at V came to 0 bases and at J to 5 bases, leaving 4 bases not matched to a gene. The CDR3 has 15 amino acids. The CDR3 loop is CASSLTGQGKTEAFF. The CDR3 nucleotides are TGTGCCAGCAGCTTAACGGGACAGGGTAAAACTGAAGCTTTCTTT.

V usage is TRBV5-1 and J usage is TRBJ1-1, with D maybe TRBD1 (6 bases). Germline-derived CDR1 and CDR2 are SGHRS and YFSETQ. Deletions cut 0 bases from V and 4 bases from J, with 13 bases between. This CDR3 spans 15 amino acids. CDR3 DNA sequence: TGCGCCAGCAGCTTGGCCGGGGGGCACGGCACTGAAGCTTTCTTT. This sequence encodes CASSLAGGHGTEAFF.

The CDR3 DNA reads as TGCGCCAGCAGTGAGTCGAGCCTGGGGTACCAAGAGACCCAGTACTTC. Encoded protein: CASSESSLGYQETQYF. The chain joins TRBV10-1 to TRBJ2-5; D gene unclear. The V end lost 0 bases, the J end lost 0 bases, and 11 bases lay between the germline ends. Germline V gives CDR1 WNHNN, CDR2 SYGVQD (reference sequence). This CDR3 has 16 amino acids.

CDR3 sequence: CASSRTRLEQYF. CDR3 bases: TGTGCCAGCAGTAGGACTAGACTCGAGCAGTACTTC. This chain links TRBV12-3 or TRBV12-4 with TRBJ2-7; 7 bases are a match to TRBD2. V lost 5 bases to trimming and J lost 6 bases; unmatched junction nucleotides: 4. This CDR3 has 12 residues.

Of note for this clonotype: The germline gene is not matched at one end of the junction; a read error may be the cause. The genes are TRBV12-3 or TRBV12-4 and TRBJ1-2; tentative D call: TRBD1 (5 bases). This CDR3 contains 15 residues. CDR3 sequence: CAGSLALGRDYGYTF. The CDR3 DNA sequence: TGTGCCGGCAGTTTAGCCCTGGGACGTGACTATGGCTACACCTTC.

V is TRBV19 and J is TRBJ2-1, with D maybe TRBD1 (5 bases). The V gene lost 2 bases and the J gene lost 14 bases, with 10 bases spanning the gap. Germline CDR1 LNHDA, CDR2 SQIVND (reference sequence). The CDR3 contains 11 residues. CDR3 region: CASSIRTQEFF. The CDR3 nucleotides are TGTGCCAGTAGTATAAGGACACAGGAGTTCTTC.

The genes are TRBV5-1 and TRBJ2-4, with TRBD2 matching 11 bases. The DNA end favors TRBJ2-7, so the J call may be wrong. This CDR3 has 15 residues. CDR1 and CDR2 from the germline V gene are SGHRS and YFSETQ. The CDR3 is CASSLPGTSGYEQYF. In DNA, the CDR3 is TGCGCCAGCAGCTTGCCCGGGACTAGCGGCTACGAGCAGTACTTC.

This chain joins TRBV29-1 and TRBJ1-2, with a weak D call TRBD1 (5 bases). Per germline, CDR1 SQVTM and CDR2 ANQGSEA. This CDR3 region has 11 residues. Trimming stripped 7 bases from V and 7 bases from J, with 13 bases between. The CDR3 DNA reads TGCAGCGCCCCCGGGGCGGGTGGCTACACCTTC. This translates into CSAPGAGGYTF.

This clonotype was seen many times. The chain is built from TRBV7-2 and TRBJ1-6, with 8 bases fitting TRBD1. CDR3 length: 14 residues. J was trimmed by 5 bases and V by 5 bases; bases with no gene match: 2. Germline CDR1 and CDR2: SGHTA and FQGNSA. CDR3 in amino acids: CASSGQGNNSPLHF. The CDR3 nucleotides read TGTGCCAGCAGCGGACAGGGCAATAATTCACCCCTCCACTTT.

The rearrangement joins TRBV12-3 or TRBV12-4 to TRBJ1-2; D unresolved. Trimming removed 3 bases at V and 8 bases at J, with 7 bases between. There are 11 residues in the CDR3. CDR3 coding DNA: TGTGCCAGCAGTTTGTTTGACGGCTACACCTTC. Protein product: CASSLFDGYTF.

CDR3 region: CASSFNVPSPGGTGANVLTF. Here the CDR3 DNA reads TGTGCCAGCAGTTTTAACGTACCTTCGCCAGGGGGCACTGGGGCCAACGTCCTGACTTTC. The chain has TRBV27 and TRBJ2-6; 8 nucleotides align to TRBD1. The J segment lost 2 bases and the V segment lost 3 bases, leaving 15 bases of the junction unmatched. Germline V gives CDR1 MNHEY, CDR2 SMNVEV (reference sequence). The CDR3 length is 20 residues. The full variable domain, its missing parts supplied by reference TRBV27 and TRBJ2-6, is EAQVTQNPRYLITVTGKKLTVTCSQNMNHEYMSWYRQDPGLGLRQIYYSMNVEVTDKGDVPEGYKVSRKEKRNFPLILESPSPNQTSLYFCASSFNVPSPGGTGANVLTFGAGSRLTVL.

V and J are TRBV14 and TRBJ2-7; D not certain. The CDR3 has 14 amino acids. V was clipped by 4 bases and J by 4 bases, with 14 bases between them. Germline V gives CDR1 SGHDN, CDR2 FVKESK. CDR3 coding DNA: TGTGCCAGCAGCCGCGTAGCAGAAGGTTACGAGCAGTACTTC. It specifies CASSRVAEGYEQYF.

V and J are TRBV7-9 and TRBJ2-7, with 14 bases aligning to TRBD2. In germline, CDR1 is SEHNR, CDR2 FQNEAQ (reference sequence). V shed 4 bases, J shed 4 bases, and the junction held 9 bases outside the gene matches. CDR3 length equals 17 residues. CDR3: CASSSPGTSGSGYEQYF. For the CDR3, the DNA is TGTGCCAGCAGCTCGCCCGGGACTAGCGGGAGTGGGTACGAGCAGTACTTC.

This chain links TRBV14 with TRBJ2-1; 7 positions match TRBD2. The germline V gene has CDR1 SGHDN and CDR2 FVKESK. The CDR3 sequence is 14 residues long. With V trimmed by 5 bases and J by 4 bases, 5 bases remained unmatched. The CDR3 is CASSGLVQYNEQFF. CDR3 DNA: TGTGCCAGCAGCGGACTAGTACAATACAATGAGCAGTTCTTC.

The V call is TRBV12-3 or TRBV12-4, the J call TRBJ1-2; TRBD1 matches at 9 bases. This CDR3 has 15 amino acids. The junction had 5 bases not matched to a gene; V was cut back by 2 bases and J by 4 bases. The CDR3 loop is CASSLWTGATYGYTF. In DNA form, the CDR3 reads TGTGCCAGCAGTTTATGGACAGGGGCCACCTATGGCTACACCTTC.

The chain combines TRBV12-3 or TRBV12-4 with TRBJ1-1, with D maybe TRBD1 (5 bases). The CDR3 sequence is 15 residues long. V shed 8 bases and J shed 2 bases, with 18 bases lying between them. CDR3 amino acids: CASRAGAGGNTEAFF. The CDR3 bases are TGTGCCAGCCGAGCTGGGGCCGGGGGAAACACTGAAGCTTTCTTT.